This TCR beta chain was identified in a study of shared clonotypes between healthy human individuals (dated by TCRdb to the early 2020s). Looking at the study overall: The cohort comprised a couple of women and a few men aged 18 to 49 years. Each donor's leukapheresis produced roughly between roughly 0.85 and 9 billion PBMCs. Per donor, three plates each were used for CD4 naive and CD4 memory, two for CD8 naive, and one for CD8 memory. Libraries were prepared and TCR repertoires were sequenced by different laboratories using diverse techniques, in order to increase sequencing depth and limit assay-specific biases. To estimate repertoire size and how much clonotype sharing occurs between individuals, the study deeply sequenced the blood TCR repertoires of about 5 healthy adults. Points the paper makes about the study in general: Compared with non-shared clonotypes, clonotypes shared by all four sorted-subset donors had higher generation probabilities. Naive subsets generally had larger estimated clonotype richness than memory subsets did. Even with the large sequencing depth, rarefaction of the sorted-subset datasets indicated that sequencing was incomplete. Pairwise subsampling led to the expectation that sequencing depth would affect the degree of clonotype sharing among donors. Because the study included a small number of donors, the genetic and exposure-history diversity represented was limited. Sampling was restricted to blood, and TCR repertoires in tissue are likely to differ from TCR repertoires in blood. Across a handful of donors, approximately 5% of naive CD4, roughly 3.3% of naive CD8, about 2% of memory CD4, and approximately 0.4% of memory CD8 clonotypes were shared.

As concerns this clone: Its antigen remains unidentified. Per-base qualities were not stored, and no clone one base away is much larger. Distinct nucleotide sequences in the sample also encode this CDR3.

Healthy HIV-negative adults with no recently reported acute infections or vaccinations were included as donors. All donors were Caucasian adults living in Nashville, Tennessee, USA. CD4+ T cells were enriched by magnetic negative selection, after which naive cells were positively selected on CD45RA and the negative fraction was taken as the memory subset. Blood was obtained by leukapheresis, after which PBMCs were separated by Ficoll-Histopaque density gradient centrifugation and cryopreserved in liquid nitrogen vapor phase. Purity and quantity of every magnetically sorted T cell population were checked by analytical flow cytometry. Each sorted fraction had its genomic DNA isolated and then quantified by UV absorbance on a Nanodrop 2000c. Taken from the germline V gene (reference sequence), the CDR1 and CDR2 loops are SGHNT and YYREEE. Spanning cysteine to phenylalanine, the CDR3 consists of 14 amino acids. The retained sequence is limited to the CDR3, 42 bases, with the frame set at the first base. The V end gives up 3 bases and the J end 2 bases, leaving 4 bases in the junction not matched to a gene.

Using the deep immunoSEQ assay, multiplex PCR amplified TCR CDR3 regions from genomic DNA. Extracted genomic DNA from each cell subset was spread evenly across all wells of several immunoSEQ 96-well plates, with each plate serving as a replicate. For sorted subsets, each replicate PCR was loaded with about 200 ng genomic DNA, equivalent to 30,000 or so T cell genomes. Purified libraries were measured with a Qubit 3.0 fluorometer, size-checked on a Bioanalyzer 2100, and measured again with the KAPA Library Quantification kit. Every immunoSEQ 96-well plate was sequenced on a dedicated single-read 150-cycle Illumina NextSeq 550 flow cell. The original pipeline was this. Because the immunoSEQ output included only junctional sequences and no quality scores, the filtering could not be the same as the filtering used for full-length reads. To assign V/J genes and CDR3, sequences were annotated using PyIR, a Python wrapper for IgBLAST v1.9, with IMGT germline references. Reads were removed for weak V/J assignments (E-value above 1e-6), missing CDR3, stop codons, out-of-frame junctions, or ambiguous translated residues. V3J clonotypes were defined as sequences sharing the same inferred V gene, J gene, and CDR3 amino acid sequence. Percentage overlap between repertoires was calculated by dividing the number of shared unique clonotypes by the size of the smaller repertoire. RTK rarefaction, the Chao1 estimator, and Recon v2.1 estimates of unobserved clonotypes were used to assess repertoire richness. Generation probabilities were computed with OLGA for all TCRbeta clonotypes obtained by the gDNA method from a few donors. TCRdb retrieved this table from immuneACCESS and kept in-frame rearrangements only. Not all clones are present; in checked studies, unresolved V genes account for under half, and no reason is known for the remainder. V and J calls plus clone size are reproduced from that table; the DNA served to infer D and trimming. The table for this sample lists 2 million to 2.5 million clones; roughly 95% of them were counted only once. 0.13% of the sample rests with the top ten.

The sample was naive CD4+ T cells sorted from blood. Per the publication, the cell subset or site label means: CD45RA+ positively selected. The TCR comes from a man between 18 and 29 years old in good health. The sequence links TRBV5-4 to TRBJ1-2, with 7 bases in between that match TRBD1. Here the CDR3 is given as CASSSDRANYGYTF. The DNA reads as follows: TGTGCCAGCAGCTCCGACAGGGCGAACTATGGCTACACCTTC.